This entry concerns a single T cell receptor (beta chain). Terminally differentiated effector memory CD45RA+ cells were excluded by CCR7 positive selection of CD45RO-negative cells. Germline CDR1 is SEHNR and CDR2 is FQNEAQ (reference sequence). The CDR3 is 18 amino acids. The J segment lost 5 bases and the V segment lost 5 bases, leaving 19 bases of the junction unmatched. This sample was taken from a study of shared clonotypes between healthy human individuals. Overall study context: There were three CD4 naive, three CD4 memory, two CD8 naive and one CD8 memory plates per donor.

The table came from immunoSEQ multiplex PCR; TCRdb's copy has only in-frame clones and leaves some out. The sample yields about 2.1 million clones, 93% seen once. This clonotype was obtained from a man younger than 30 in good health. Some clones in this sample may be carry-over from other donors' samples. Material: naive CD8+ T cells from PBMCs. This chain joins TRBV7-9 and TRBJ2-5; TRBD1 agrees at 8 bases. The CDR3 here is CASSTPQGARGGRETQYF. Here the CDR3 DNA reads TGTGCCAGCAGCACGCCCCAGGGGGCGCGAGGTGGGAGGGAGACCCAGTACTTC.